This is a list of T cell receptor beta chains from one sample in a study of beta chain features in type 1 diabetes. Produced via immunoSEQ multiplex PCR; TCRdb's table is partial and in-frame only. The table includes 150,000 or so clones, roughly 60% detected once. Sequenced: naive CD4+ T cells from blood. The receptors here all came from a man under 40 with type 1 diabetes. CDR3s include the opening cysteine and the closing phenylalanine or tryptophan. D genes are given only for firm matches. The size entry is marked missing in some rows and otherwise reads once, few, many or a size class.

V,size,D,J,DNA,CDR3
TRBV18,once,NA,TRBJ1-1,TGTGCCAGCTCACCATCCAGGCCCCGGGACACTGAAGCTTTCTTT,CASSPSRPRDTEAFF
TRBV2,NA,NA,TRBJ1-4,TGTGCCAGCAGTGAGGGGGTGAATGAGAAACTGTTTTTT,CASSEGVNEKLFF
TRBV29-1,NA,TRBD1,TRBJ2-5,TGCAGCGCAAGCCCTGGACAGGGAGGAGAGACCCAGTACTTC,CSASPGQGGETQYF
TRBV25-1,NA,NA,TRBJ2-3,TGTGCCAGCAGTGAATTTTTACAGGGAGGGAGCACAGATACGCAGTATTTT,CASSEFLQGGSTDTQYF
TRBV30,NA,TRBD1,TRBJ1-3,TGTGCTCAGGGGGTGGCTGGAAACACCATATATTTT,CAQGVAGNTIYF
TRBV5-1,NA,NA,TRBJ1-5,TGCGCCAGCAGCTTGGGGACAGAGAGCAATCAGCCCCAGCATTTT,CASSLGTESNQPQHF
TRBV29-1,few,NA,TRBJ1-4,TGCAGCGTTGCCCGGGGGCCGGAAGAAAAACTGTTTTTT,CSVARGPEEKLFF
TRBV29-1,NA,NA,TRBJ1-1,TGCAGCGGTTTAAAACCGAACACTGAAGCTTTCTTT,CSGLKPNTEAFF
TRBV2,NA,TRBD2,TRBJ2-1,TGTGCCAGCAGTATAGACGGGACTAGGTCAAATGAGCAGTTCTTC,CASSIDGTRSNEQFF
TRBV7-9,NA,TRBD1,TRBJ1-2,TGTGCCAGCAGCTTGACAGGGACGGGTGGCTACACCTTC,CASSLTGTGGYTF
TRBV11-2,NA,NA,TRBJ2-5,TGTGCCAGCAGCTTAGGTGTGGGACAACAAGAGACCCAGTACTTC,CASSLGVGQQETQYF
TRBV19,few,NA,TRBJ2-3,TGTGCCAGTAGTCCCCTTCTAGCATCAAGCACAGATACGCAGTATTTT,CASSPLLASSTDTQYF
TRBV19,NA,TRBD1,TRBJ2-5,TGTGCCAGTAGTCCCGACAGGGAAGAGACCCAGTACTTC,CASSPDREETQYF
TRBV25-1,NA,NA,TRBJ1-2,TGTGCCAGCAGTGAGTTATCCACAACTAACTATGGCTACACCTTC,CASSELSTTNYGYTF
TRBV29-1,once,NA,TRBJ2-4,TGCAGCGTTGCTCTGGACCTTGGGGGCATTCAGTACTTC,CSVALDLGGIQYF
TRBV4-3,NA,NA,TRBJ2-1,TGCGCCAGCAGCCAAGATTGGACCCCTAATGAGCAGTTCTTC,CASSQDWTPNEQFF
TRBV29-1,NA,NA,TRBJ2-7,TGCAGCGTTGATACGGGGGGCAGGAGGGAGCAGTACTTC,CSVDTGGRREQYF
TRBV27,NA,NA,TRBJ2-7,TGTGCCCGGGTGGGCAACGAGCAGTACTTC,CARVGNEQYF
TRBV30,NA,NA,TRBJ1-2,TGTGCCTGTCAAGGGGGTGGCTACACCTTC,CACQGGGYTF
TRBV7-9,NA,TRBD2,TRBJ2-7,TGTGCCAGCAGCCTCCTAGCGGGGGTTTCCTACGAGCAGTACTTC,CASSLLAGVSYEQYF
TRBV30,few,TRBD1,TRBJ1-3,TGTGCCTGGAGTTCCTGGGGGACAGAATCTGGAAACACCATATATTTT,CAWSSWGTESGNTIYF
TRBV2,NA,NA,TRBJ2-5,TGTGCCAGCAGTCAGGGGAGCCAAGAGACCCAGTACTTC,CASSQGSQETQYF
TRBV9,NA,NA,TRBJ1-2,TGTGCCAGCAGCGTAGACAGCAACTATGGCTACACCTTC,CASSVDSNYGYTF
TRBV5-6,few,TRBD1,TRBJ1-2,TGTGCCAGCAGCTTGGGTGGACAGGGAGGCTACACCTTC,CASSLGGQGGYTF
TRBV7-2,NA,NA,TRBJ2-7,TGTGCCAGCAGCTTAGAACTACTCTACGAGCAGTACTTC,CASSLELLYEQYF
TRBV29-1,few,NA,TRBJ2-7,TGCAGCGTTGATCGGGGGCCCTACGAGCAGTACTTC,CSVDRGPYEQYF
TRBV30,NA,NA,TRBJ1-5,TGTGCCTGGAGTGTTCGACGGCCGGGGAGTCAGCCCCAGCATTTT,CAWSVRRPGSQPQHF
TRBV29-1,NA,NA,TRBJ2-5,TGCAGCGTTGACTCGAGACAAGAGACCCAGTACTTC,CSVDSRQETQYF
TRBV7-2,NA,TRBD1,TRBJ2-7,TGTGCCAGCAGCGGATTCGACAGGGATCCCTACGAGCAGTACTTC,CASSGFDRDPYEQYF
TRBV7-2,few,NA,TRBJ1-1,TGTGCCAGCAGCCGGGCCCAGAACACTGAAGCTTTCTTT,CASSRAQNTEAFF
TRBV15,few,TRBD2,TRBJ2-1,TGTGCCACCAGCAGAGATCGCGGAGTAGCGGGGCCACACAATGAGCAGTTCTTC,CATSRDRGVAGPHNEQFF
TRBV7-2,few,NA,TRBJ1-6,TGTGCCAGCAGCCCATCTACAGGGTCCTATTCACCCCTCCACTTT,CASSPSTGSYSPLHF
TRBV11-2,NA,NA,TRBJ2-5,TGTGCCAGCAGCTTAGATCGGGGGTACCAAGAGACCCAGTACTTC,CASSLDRGYQETQYF
TRBV27,NA,NA,TRBJ2-1,TGTGCCAGCAGACCCCAGGGCACTGAGCAGTTCTTC,CASRPQGTEQFF
TRBV18,NA,NA,TRBJ2-5,TGTGCCAGCTCCCTAGCGCTTCAAGAGACCCAGTACTTC,CASSLALQETQYF
TRBV18,NA,TRBD1,TRBJ2-7,TGTGCCAGCTCACCAGAGGGGGCGGCTCAGCAGTACTTC,CASSPEGAAQQYF
TRBV29-1,NA,NA,TRBJ2-1,TGCAGCGTGGGCCGGGCCACCGTTGAGCAGTTCTTC,CSVGRATVEQFF
TRBV4-1,NA,NA,TRBJ1-6,TGCGCCAGCAGCCAAGATTCGACAGTCCCGAATTCACCCCTCCACTTT,CASSQDSTVPNSPLHF
TRBV29-1,once,NA,TRBJ1-2,TGCAGCGTTGATAATCCGGGTTGGCCGGGTGGCTACACCTTC,CSVDNPGWPGGYTF
TRBV30,NA,TRBD1,TRBJ2-1,TGTGCCTGGAGTAAGGACAGGGGGGATGAGCAGTTCTTC,CAWSKDRGDEQFF
TRBV7-2,few,TRBD2,TRBJ2-3,TGTGCCAGCAGCTTAGTACCCAGCGGGGGGGCAGATACGCAGTATTTT,CASSLVPSGGADTQYF
TRBV29-1,NA,NA,TRBJ1-1,TGCAGCGTCACTCAGACGGCTACGAACACTGAAGCTTTCTTT,CSVTQTATNTEAFF
TRBV10-3,NA,NA,TRBJ2-3,TGTGCCATTCGCGGGGCGTCCACAGATACGCAGTATTTT,CAIRGASTDTQYF
TRBV7-2,NA,NA,TRBJ2-6,TGTGCCAGCAGCTTAGTCCTAGCAGCTGGGGCCAACGTCCTGACTTTC,CASSLVLAAGANVLTF
TRBV9,once,NA,TRBJ2-5,TGTGCCAGCAGCGTAGCTAGTCTGGAGACCCAGTACTTC,CASSVASLETQYF
TRBV2,NA,NA,TRBJ2-3,TGTGCCAGCAGGCTAGCGACAGATACGCAGTATTTT,CASRLATDTQYF
TRBV29-1,NA,NA,TRBJ2-1,TGCAGCGCCCTAATTGATCAAGGGGTAGGGCAGTTCTTC,CSALIDQGVGQFF
TRBV18,few,NA,TRBJ2-3,TGTGCCAGCTCCCGGGACTTATATACGCAGTATTTT,CASSRDLYTQYF
TRBV7-9,NA,NA,TRBJ1-5,TGTGCCAGCAGCTTAAGCGAGGATCAGCCCCAGCATTTT,CASSLSEDQPQHF
TRBV7-2,NA,TRBD2,TRBJ2-3,TGTGCCAGCAGCCCTAGCGGGGGGTGGACAGATACGCAGTATTTT,CASSPSGGWTDTQYF
TRBV27,NA,NA,TRBJ1-2,TGTGCCAGCAAAGAGGGAAGTTTGGATGGCTACACCTTC,CASKEGSLDGYTF
TRBV30,few,NA,TRBJ2-7,TGTGCCTGGAGTGCTTTTAACGAGCAGTACTTC,CAWSAFNEQYF
TRBV4-3,few,NA,TRBJ1-6,TGCGCCAGCAGCCAAGATAGGGATTCACCCCTCCACTTT,CASSQDRDSPLHF
TRBV9,NA,NA,TRBJ2-2,TGTGCCAGCAGCCCCGGGCCCTTCGGGGAGCTGTTTTTT,CASSPGPFGELFF
TRBV9,NA,NA,TRBJ1-6,TGTGCCAGCAGCGTAGGAAACTCACCCCTCCACTTT,CASSVGNSPLHF
TRBV7-2,NA,NA,TRBJ2-7,TGTGCCAGCAGCTTAGTCCAGGTGTATGGCTCCTACGAGCAGTACTTC,CASSLVQVYGSYEQYF
TRBV28,NA,NA,TRBJ2-7,TGTGCCAGCGGCCGCCACGAGCAGTACTTC,CASGRHEQYF
TRBV7-8,NA,NA,TRBJ2-3,TGTGCCAGCAGCCCCCTAGCAGATACGCAGTATTTT,CASSPLADTQYF
TRBV2,once,TRBD1,TRBJ2-5,TGTGCCAGAGGGACCCCGGGACAGGAGACCCAGTACTTC,CARGTPGQETQYF